Reported below is one TCR beta chain. The data were obtained in a study of blood T cell repertoires in COVID-19. The overall study: Specimens from acute and convalescent COVID-19 originated in the United States, Italy and Spain.

Germline CDR1 is SGHVS and CDR2 is FNYEAQ. There are 14 residues in the CDR3. V shed 4 bases, J shed 6 bases, and the junction held 4 bases outside the gene matches. In the original workflow: Scientists estimated how many nucleated cells there were by amplifying reference gene primers. The assay was immunoSEQ multiplex PCR, and TCRdb's table has in-frame clones only and misses some. The V and J calls and clone size come from that table; D and trimming were worked out from the DNA. In the table there are 190,000 or so clones, about three quarters of which are singletons. The source of this sequence is a woman of 80 years or more with COVID-19, enrolled during active disease. The V call is TRBV7-6, the J call TRBJ2-1, with TRBD1 matching over 9 bases. The sample was peripheral blood. The CDR3 nucleotides read TGTGCCAGCAGCTACCGGGACAGGGTCAATGAGCAGTTCTTC. It codes for CASSYRDRVNEQFF. Full variable domain (outside the CDR3, taken from reference TRBV7-6 and TRBJ2-1): GAGVSQSPRYKVTKRGQDVALRCDPISGHVSLYWYRQALGQGPEFLTYFNYEAQQDKSGLPNDRFSAERPEGSISTLTIQRTEQRDSAMYRCASSYRDRVNEQFFGPGTRLTVL.